This paragraph covers one T cell receptor (beta chain) sequence. V trimming: 5 bases; J trimming: 2 bases; junction bases outside the gene matches: 3. Germline V gene sequence: CDR1 SQVTM, CDR2 ANQGSEA. There are 13 residues in the CDR3. The source of the sample is a study of technical replicates of blood from a handful of donors. Here immunoSEQ multiplex PCR was the method, and the copy in TCRdb shows in-frame clones only, minus some. There are about 61,000 clones in the sample; more than 95% occur only once, and around 0.19% lies in the top ten. Sequences were obtained from T cells isolated from PBMCs. This sequence originates from a human donor in good health. The chain uses TRBV29-1 and TRBJ2-7; 10 positions agree with TRBD1. The CDR3 spells CSVQTGGPYEQYF. The CDR3, as DNA: TGCAGCGTTCAGACAGGGGGCCCCTACGAGCAGTACTTC.